Listed below are T cell receptor beta chains from one sample, sequenced in a study of T cells in tuberculosis. Assay: immunoSEQ multiplex PCR; the TCRdb copy retains only in-frame clones and omits some. The sample includes 30,000 to 35,000 clones, about 95% seen only once; the top ten take over 2%. The sequencing sample was made of PBMCs. The receptors originated from a donor between 5 and 29 years old with latent tuberculosis or without tuberculosis infection. Both conserved end residues are part of each CDR3. Each record gives: V gene, CDR3 length, D gene, J gene, clone size, CDR3 DNA, CDR3 protein. A D gene is named only where the DNA matches it firmly. Expanded clones get a size class; other rows say once, few or many, or leave the size out.

V gene: TRBV2
CDR3 length: 14
D gene: TRBD2
J gene: TRBJ2-1
clone size: once
CDR3 DNA: TGTGCCAGCAATCTAGCGGGGGGTTACAATGAGCAGTTCTTC
CDR3 protein: CASNLAGGYNEQFF

V gene: TRBV28
CDR3 length: 14
D gene: TRBD1
J gene: TRBJ1-4
clone size: NA
CDR3 DNA: TGTGCCAGCAGCCCGACAGGGGGCTATGAAAAACTGTTTTTT
CDR3 protein: CASSPTGGYEKLFF

V gene: TRBV7-8
CDR3 length: 14
D gene: TRBD1
J gene: TRBJ1-2
clone size: NA
CDR3 DNA: TGTGCCAGCAGCTCGGGACAGCCTAACTATGGCTACACCTTC
CDR3 protein: CASSSGQPNYGYTF

V gene: TRBV7-6
CDR3 length: 14
D gene: TRBD1
J gene: TRBJ2-7
clone size: NA
CDR3 DNA: TGTGCCAGCAGCAGCGGGACAGGGCGCTACGAGCAGTACTTC
CDR3 protein: CASSSGTGRYEQYF

V gene: TRBV29-1
CDR3 length: 13
D gene: NA
J gene: TRBJ2-3
clone size: NA
CDR3 DNA: TGCAGCGTTGCCACTCGAACCACAGATACGCAGTATTTT
CDR3 protein: CSVATRTTDTQYF

V gene: TRBV11-2
CDR3 length: 13
D gene: NA
J gene: TRBJ2-5
clone size: NA
CDR3 DNA: TGTGCCAGCAGCTTTCGTGGGAGGGAGACCCAGTACTTC
CDR3 protein: CASSFRGRETQYF

V gene: TRBV5-4
CDR3 length: 13
D gene: NA
J gene: TRBJ1-1
clone size: NA
CDR3 DNA: TGTGCCAGCAGCTTCGAACAGACACTGGAAGCTTTCTTT
CDR3 protein: CASSFEQTLEAFF

V gene: TRBV7-9
CDR3 length: 17
D gene: NA
J gene: TRBJ1-2
clone size: NA
CDR3 DNA: TGTGCCAGCAGCTTAGAGGGAGGGGTAGTGCGGGGCTATGGCTACACCTTC
CDR3 protein: CASSLEGGVVRGYGYTF

V gene: TRBV30
CDR3 length: 18
D gene: TRBD2
J gene: TRBJ2-1
clone size: NA
CDR3 DNA: TGTGCCTGGAACGCACCAATGACCGGGACTAGCGGGATCAATGAGCAGTTCTTC
CDR3 protein: CAWNAPMTGTSGINEQFF

V gene: TRBV9
CDR3 length: 15
D gene: NA
J gene: TRBJ2-3
clone size: NA
CDR3 DNA: TGTGCCAGCAGCGTCGGTGGGAGTACGACAGATACGCAGTATTTT
CDR3 protein: CASSVGGSTTDTQYF

V gene: TRBV6-5
CDR3 length: 14
D gene: NA
J gene: TRBJ1-2
clone size: NA
CDR3 DNA: TGTGCCAGCAGGGCCCAGGCGGCGCAGGGTGGCTACACCTTC
CDR3 protein: CASRAQAAQGGYTF

V gene: TRBV5-1
CDR3 length: 16
D gene: TRBD2
J gene: TRBJ2-4
clone size: NA
CDR3 DNA: TGCGCCAGCAGCCGTGATAGCGGGAGTGGCAAAAACATTCAGTACTTC
CDR3 protein: CASSRDSGSGKNIQYF

V gene: TRBV23-1
CDR3 length: 14
D gene: NA
J gene: TRBJ2-3
clone size: NA
CDR3 DNA: TGCGCCAGCAGCTCACTCGGGGGTTCAGATACGCAGTATTTT
CDR3 protein: CASSSLGGSDTQYF

V gene: TRBV5-1
CDR3 length: 15
D gene: NA
J gene: TRBJ2-1
clone size: NA
CDR3 DNA: TGCGCCAGCAGCGGAGGACTTCCCTCCTACAATGAGCAGTTCTTC
CDR3 protein: CASSGGLPSYNEQFF

V gene: TRBV9
CDR3 length: 15
D gene: TRBD1
J gene: TRBJ1-1
clone size: NA
CDR3 DNA: TGTGCCAGCAGCAAATGGACAGGTGAGAACACTGAAGCTTTCTTT
CDR3 protein: CASSKWTGENTEAFF

V gene: TRBV9
CDR3 length: 14
D gene: NA
J gene: TRBJ2-1
clone size: NA
CDR3 DNA: TGTGCCAGCAGCGATCGACCGGGGTACAATGAGCAGTTCTTC
CDR3 protein: CASSDRPGYNEQFF

V gene: TRBV4-2
CDR3 length: 15
D gene: NA
J gene: TRBJ1-1
clone size: NA
CDR3 DNA: TGTGCCAGCAGCCAATCTCTGGGGAGGAACACTGAAGCTTTCTTT
CDR3 protein: CASSQSLGRNTEAFF

V gene: TRBV2
CDR3 length: 14
D gene: NA
J gene: TRBJ1-5
clone size: NA
CDR3 DNA: TGTGCCAGCCTAAAGGGACAAGGAGGAGAGGCCCAGCATTTT
CDR3 protein: CASLKGQGGEAQHF

V gene: TRBV19
CDR3 length: 16
D gene: NA
J gene: TRBJ2-2
clone size: NA
CDR3 DNA: TGTGCCAGTAGTATAGCTAGTGGGTCGAACACCGGGGAGCTGTTTTTT
CDR3 protein: CASSIASGSNTGELFF

V gene: TRBV5-8
CDR3 length: 14
D gene: TRBD1
J gene: TRBJ1-2
clone size: NA
CDR3 DNA: TGTGCCAGCAGTTTCCACAGGGGGATCTATGGCTACACCTTC
CDR3 protein: CASSFHRGIYGYTF

V gene: TRBV9
CDR3 length: 14
D gene: TRBD1
J gene: TRBJ1-1
clone size: NA
CDR3 DNA: TGTGCCAGCAGCGGCCGGGACAGGCCATTTGAAGCTTTCTTT
CDR3 protein: CASSGRDRPFEAFF

V gene: TRBV10-2
CDR3 length: 13
D gene: NA
J gene: TRBJ2-1
clone size: NA
CDR3 DNA: TGCGCCAGCAGTGAGTACTTTAGCAATGAGCAGTTCTTC
CDR3 protein: CASSEYFSNEQFF

V gene: TRBV7-6
CDR3 length: 16
D gene: NA
J gene: TRBJ2-2
clone size: NA
CDR3 DNA: TGTGCCAGCAGCCGAGTCGGACTAGGGGGCACCGGGGAGCTGTTTTTT
CDR3 protein: CASSRVGLGGTGELFF

V gene: TRBV28
CDR3 length: 16
D gene: TRBD2
J gene: TRBJ2-7
clone size: NA
CDR3 DNA: TGTGCCAGCAGTTCATCCGGGACTAGCTATACCTACGAGCAGTACTTC
CDR3 protein: CASSSSGTSYTYEQYF

V gene: TRBV6-4
CDR3 length: 16
D gene: TRBD2
J gene: TRBJ2-3
clone size: NA
CDR3 DNA: TGTGCCAGCAGTGAGTTGGCGGGAGTGGCCACAGATACGCAGTATTTT
CDR3 protein: CASSELAGVATDTQYF

V gene: TRBV2
CDR3 length: 14
D gene: NA
J gene: TRBJ1-5
clone size: NA
CDR3 DNA: TGTGCCAGCAGGGGGGGGTTTAGCAATCAGCCCCAGCATTTT
CDR3 protein: CASRGGFSNQPQHF

V gene: TRBV29-1
CDR3 length: 14
D gene: NA
J gene: TRBJ1-1
clone size: NA
CDR3 DNA: TGCAGCCCTCAAGGTGGGAGGTACTACACTGAAGCTTTCTTT
CDR3 protein: CSPQGGRYYTEAFF

V gene: TRBV28
CDR3 length: 16
D gene: NA
J gene: TRBJ2-7
clone size: NA
CDR3 DNA: TGTGCCAGCAGTTTATTTTCCCGCGCATACTCCTACGAGCAGTACTTC
CDR3 protein: CASSLFSRAYSYEQYF

V gene: TRBV28
CDR3 length: 17
D gene: TRBD2
J gene: TRBJ2-1
clone size: once
CDR3 DNA: TGTGCCAGCAGCACCCCGAGTAGCGGGAGCTCCTACAATGAGCAGTTCTTC
CDR3 protein: CASSTPSSGSSYNEQFF

V gene: TRBV5-1
CDR3 length: 14
D gene: TRBD2
J gene: TRBJ2-5
clone size: NA
CDR3 DNA: TGCGCCAGCAGCTTGGGGGAGGGGCGAGAGACCCAGTACTTC
CDR3 protein: CASSLGEGRETQYF

V gene: TRBV5-6
CDR3 length: 11
D gene: NA
J gene: TRBJ1-1
clone size: NA
CDR3 DNA: TGTGCCAGCAGCTATGGAGGGGAAGCTTTCTTT
CDR3 protein: CASSYGGEAFF

V gene: TRBV23-1
CDR3 length: 17
D gene: NA
J gene: TRBJ2-4
clone size: NA
CDR3 DNA: TGCGCCAGCAGTCAATGGAACGGGAGAGGGTCTGGGTACATTCAGTACTTC
CDR3 protein: CASSQWNGRGSGYIQYF

V gene: TRBV10-1
CDR3 length: 14
D gene: NA
J gene: TRBJ2-5
clone size: NA
CDR3 DNA: TGCGCCAGCAGTGCGGCGGGGGCCCAAGAGACCCAGTACTTC
CDR3 protein: CASSAAGAQETQYF

V gene: TRBV4-2
CDR3 length: 12
D gene: NA
J gene: TRBJ1-2
clone size: NA
CDR3 DNA: TGTGCCAGCAGCCAAGACCGAGGGGGCTACACCTTC
CDR3 protein: CASSQDRGGYTF

V gene: TRBV7-2
CDR3 length: 17
D gene: TRBD1
J gene: TRBJ2-1
clone size: NA
CDR3 DNA: TGTGCCAGCAGCTTGAATACAGGGGCCCTCACTTACAATGAGCAGTTCTTC
CDR3 protein: CASSLNTGALTYNEQFF

V gene: TRBV5-1
CDR3 length: 18
D gene: TRBD2
J gene: TRBJ2-1
clone size: NA
CDR3 DNA: TGCGCCAGCAGCTCGACTAGCGGGGGGGTCAGCTCCTACAATGAGCAGTTCTTC
CDR3 protein: CASSSTSGGVSSYNEQFF

V gene: TRBV15
CDR3 length: 14
D gene: TRBD1
J gene: TRBJ2-7
clone size: NA
CDR3 DNA: TGTGCCACCAGCAGAGGAACAGGGGGCAACGAGCAGTACTTC
CDR3 protein: CATSRGTGGNEQYF

V gene: TRBV7-6
CDR3 length: 16
D gene: TRBD2
J gene: TRBJ2-3
clone size: NA
CDR3 DNA: TGTGCCAGCAGCCCTTTTAGCGGGACTAGCACAGATACGCAGTATTTT
CDR3 protein: CASSPFSGTSTDTQYF

V gene: TRBV19
CDR3 length: 16
D gene: TRBD1
J gene: TRBJ2-1
clone size: NA
CDR3 DNA: TGTGCCAGTAGTATATGGGGGGACAGGGGTATGAATGAGCAGTTCTTC
CDR3 protein: CASSIWGDRGMNEQFF

V gene: TRBV27
CDR3 length: 15
D gene: NA
J gene: TRBJ2-3
clone size: NA
CDR3 DNA: TGTGCCAGCAGTTTGGTCAGAGACTACACAGATACGCAGTATTTT
CDR3 protein: CASSLVRDYTDTQYF

V gene: TRBV18
CDR3 length: 14
D gene: NA
J gene: TRBJ2-2
clone size: NA
CDR3 DNA: TGTGCCAGCTCACCAGGACTAAACACCGGGGAGCTGTTTTTT
CDR3 protein: CASSPGLNTGELFF

V gene: TRBV18
CDR3 length: 15
D gene: TRBD1
J gene: TRBJ2-7
clone size: NA
CDR3 DNA: TGTGCCAGCTCACCAACCGGGACAGGGGACTACGAGCAGTACTTC
CDR3 protein: CASSPTGTGDYEQYF

V gene: TRBV7-2
CDR3 length: 12
D gene: NA
J gene: TRBJ1-1
clone size: NA
CDR3 DNA: TGTGCCAGCAGCCCGGCTCCGGGGGAAGCTTTCTTT
CDR3 protein: CASSPAPGEAFF

V gene: TRBV19
CDR3 length: 13
D gene: NA
J gene: TRBJ1-1
clone size: NA
CDR3 DNA: TGTGCCAGTAGTATCAGGGATGTGACTGAAGCTTTCTTT
CDR3 protein: CASSIRDVTEAFF

V gene: TRBV6-6
CDR3 length: 15
D gene: TRBD2
J gene: TRBJ2-3
clone size: NA
CDR3 DNA: TGTGCCAGCAGTTCCGTAGCGGGGAGCACAGATACGCAGTATTTT
CDR3 protein: CASSSVAGSTDTQYF

V gene: TRBV2
CDR3 length: 13
D gene: NA
J gene: TRBJ1-4
clone size: NA
CDR3 DNA: TGTGCCAGCTTGTGGGCCCCTAATGAAAAACTGTTTTTT
CDR3 protein: CASLWAPNEKLFF

V gene: TRBV7-8
CDR3 length: 13
D gene: TRBD1
J gene: TRBJ1-4
clone size: NA
CDR3 DNA: TGTGCCAGCAGCTTAGTGGAGGGGGCAGCTCTGTTTTTT
CDR3 protein: CASSLVEGAALFF

V gene: TRBV6-5
CDR3 length: 12
D gene: NA
J gene: TRBJ1-4
clone size: NA
CDR3 DNA: TGTGCCAGCAGTTACATCGGTGAAAAACTGTTTTTT
CDR3 protein: CASSYIGEKLFF

V gene: TRBV19
CDR3 length: 15
D gene: TRBD1
J gene: TRBJ2-5
clone size: once
CDR3 DNA: TGTGCCAGTAGCACCCAGGGACAGGGTCAAGAGACCCAGTACTTC
CDR3 protein: CASSTQGQGQETQYF

V gene: TRBV30
CDR3 length: 17
D gene: TRBD2
J gene: TRBJ2-5
clone size: NA
CDR3 DNA: TGTGCCTGGAGTGTCCCCTTAGCGGGAGGGACTTTTGAGACCCAGTACTTC
CDR3 protein: CAWSVPLAGGTFETQYF

V gene: TRBV6-5
CDR3 length: 14
D gene: NA
J gene: TRBJ1-1
clone size: NA
CDR3 DNA: TGTGCCAGCCCGACCCGGGGGAAGTACACTGAAGCTTTCTTT
CDR3 protein: CASPTRGKYTEAFF

V gene: TRBV5-4
CDR3 length: 15
D gene: NA
J gene: TRBJ1-2
clone size: NA
CDR3 DNA: TGTGCCAGCAGCCCCACCTTGCGGGTGGGGTATGGCTACACCTTC
CDR3 protein: CASSPTLRVGYGYTF

V gene: TRBV27
CDR3 length: 14
D gene: TRBD2
J gene: TRBJ2-1
clone size: NA
CDR3 DNA: TGTGCCTCAGCGGGAGTTGGGACCTACAATGAGCAGTTCTTC
CDR3 protein: CASAGVGTYNEQFF

V gene: TRBV25-1
CDR3 length: 14
D gene: TRBD1
J gene: TRBJ2-1
clone size: NA
CDR3 DNA: TGTGCCAGCAGTGGGGACAGATTCTACAATGAGCAGTTCTTC
CDR3 protein: CASSGDRFYNEQFF

V gene: TRBV7-9
CDR3 length: 11
D gene: NA
J gene: TRBJ2-7
clone size: NA
CDR3 DNA: TGTGCCAGCGGGAGCAGCGACGAGCAGTACTTC
CDR3 protein: CASGSSDEQYF

V gene: TRBV29-1
CDR3 length: 13
D gene: TRBD1
J gene: TRBJ2-7
clone size: NA
CDR3 DNA: TGCAGCGCCAGTCGGGACAGCTCCTACGAGCAGTACTTC
CDR3 protein: CSASRDSSYEQYF

V gene: TRBV6-5
CDR3 length: 15
D gene: TRBD1
J gene: TRBJ2-5
clone size: once
CDR3 DNA: TGTGCCAGCAGTTACTCCGAGGGGGCCGGGGAGACCCAGTACTTC
CDR3 protein: CASSYSEGAGETQYF

V gene: TRBV4-1
CDR3 length: 16
D gene: NA
J gene: TRBJ2-4
clone size: NA
CDR3 DNA: TGCGCCAGCAGCCAGGCCGCCAGGGGAGGGGAAAACATTCAGTACTTC
CDR3 protein: CASSQAARGGENIQYF